The 4 T cell receptor beta chains below all came from one sample that was sequenced in a study of response to subunit inactivated influenza vaccine. A single record per CDR3 protein comes from TCRdb applying MiXCR to the RT-PCR reads. The repertoire consists of 500,000 to 600,000 distinct CDR3 sequences, with approximately 7.7% occurring once and the leading ten covering over 10%. The sequenced sample was PBMCs from blood, obtained less than 30 months after vaccination. All receptors derive from a man aged 50 to 75 who received an inactivated influenza vaccine.

The chain carries TRBV12-3 or TRBV12-4 and TRBJ2-2; D tentatively fits TRBD1 or TRBD2 (5 bases each). This CDR3 is built from 14 residues. V gave up 5 bases and J gave up 10 bases, with 17 bases separating them. The DNA for the CDR3 is TGTGCCAGCAGTAGGCAGGGACGACTCGCGGAGCTGTTTTTT. Translating it yields CASSRQGRLAELFF.

V usage is TRBV6-2 or TRBV6-3 and J usage is TRBJ2-7; tentatively, D is TRBD1 (5 bases). V was cut by 7 bases and J by 7 bases, with 17 bases left in between. CDR1 and CDR2 (germline): MNHEY, SVGEGT. The CDR3 sequence is 13 residues long. DNA of the CDR3: TGTGCCAGCACCCGCGACAGCAATCATGAGCAGTACTTC. It encodes CASTRDSNHEQYF.

This clonotype was observed a single time. This chain uses TRBV4-3 with TRBJ2-7, with D unclear. The CDR3 totals 14 residues. The germline V gene has CDR1 LGHNA and CDR2 YSLEER. The V end lost 0 bases, the J end lost 0 bases, and 6 bases lay between the germline ends. CDR3 sequence: CASSQDRYSYEQYF. In DNA form, the CDR3 reads TGCGCCAGCAGCCAAGACCGGTACTCCTACGAGCAGTACTTC.

In this sample, this clonotype turned up a few times. J is TRBJ2-7 and V is TRBV7-9; TRBD1 might be the D (7 bases). V dropped 3 bases and J dropped 7 bases, with 19 bases sitting between them. The CDR3 contains 15 residues. Germline V gives CDR1 SEHNR, CDR2 FQNEAQ (reference sequence). CDR3 region: CASSFGGTARVEQYF. In DNA form, the CDR3 reads TGTGCCAGCAGCTTTGGCGGGACAGCCCGTGTGGAGCAGTACTTC.